The text below deals with one T cell receptor (beta chain). Its antigen is currently unknown. The data were obtained in a study of T cell repertoires in cytomegalovirus infection. The overall study: It was the public TCR beta signatures that indicated both CMV infection and matching HLA type. Study-wide results and caveats: Individuals carrying CMV plus the relevant HLA were identified by cumulative frequency of public TCR beta families.

The CDR3 length is 14 residues. Unmatched junction bases numbered 4, after V lost 4 bases and J lost 1 base. CDR1 and CDR2 (germline): SGHRS, YFSETQ. Each CDR3 protein is one row after TCRdb ran MiXCR on the reads. Counted here are a few hundred thousand distinct CDR3 sequences, 9.5% occurring once; the ten biggest clones make up 4.3%. The chain employs TRBV5-1 and TRBJ2-5; 7 nucleotides align to TRBD1. The TCR was taken from a human donor in good health (CMV status not recorded). Some clones in this sample may be carry-over from other donors' samples. The material sequenced was PBMCs. The CDR3 sequence: CASSADRSQETQYF. Here the CDR3 DNA reads TGCGCCAGCAGCGCGGACAGGAGCCAAGAGACCCAGTACTTC.